This T cell receptor (beta chain) was recovered during a study of Ad26.COV2.S vaccination and SARS-CoV-2 variants. For the study at large: As a participant in COV1001, the donor was in the Ad26.COV2.S trial arm. Overall study findings and caveats: Substantial response breadth was reportedly seen for spike-specific CD8+ and CD4+ T cells after vaccination.

The treatment was: 15 to 20 received Ad26.COV2.S at low or high dose, single or two shots; several received placebo; per-sample allocation not given. Sampling took place 63 days after the first vaccine or placebo injection. What was given as vaccine was an Ad26 vector encoding Wuhan-strain SARS-CoV-2 spike. As concerns this clone: Its antigen is unknown.

V was cut by 1 base and J by 7 bases, with 8 bases left in between. From germline, CDR1 is SGHTA and CDR2 FQGNSA. The CDR3 has 13 residues. TCRdb's table, derived via immunoSEQ multiplex PCR, lists solely in-frame clones and lacks some. The top ten clones hold 5.5% of a sample with fewer than 400,000 clones, almost 90% of them seen once. The TCR originated in a person between 18 and 65 years old who received the Ad26.COV2.S COVID-19 vaccine or a placebo. Material: peripheral blood, obtained in a trial of Ad26.COV2.S vaccine versus placebo. The chain links TRBV7-2 to TRBJ1-5; weak D call: TRBD1 (5 bases). CDR3 nucleotides: TGTGCCAGCAGCTTAGGGGGCTACCAGCCCCAGCATTTT. It codes for CASSLGGYQPQHF.